The rows below give T cell receptor beta chains drawn from one sample of a study of beta chain features in type 1 diabetes. The repertoire was sequenced with immunoSEQ multiplex PCR; TCRdb's copy has only in-frame clones and lacks some. The sample lists 900,000 or so clones, 17% occurring once. What was sequenced was naive CD4+ T cells from blood. These receptors all come from a woman younger than 35 in good health. The CDR3 runs from the conserved cysteine through the conserved F or W. A D gene is named only where the DNA matches it firmly. Only some rows state a clone size, as once, few, many or a class for expanded clones.

abundance: few; v_gene: TRBV7-2; d_gene: -; j_gene: TRBJ2-5; CDR3nt: TGTGCCAGCAGCTTTACTAGTCCCGAGACCCAGTACTTC; CDR3aa: CASSFTSPETQYF
abundance: few; v_gene: TRBV5-1; d_gene: -; j_gene: TRBJ1-4; CDR3nt: TGCGCCAGCCGACCTAACCTTGGTGAAAAACTGTTTTTT; CDR3aa: CASRPNLGEKLFF
abundance: -; v_gene: TRBV2; d_gene: -; j_gene: TRBJ2-5; CDR3nt: TGTGCCAGCAGGAAGACAGGCTACCAAGAGACCCAGTACTTC; CDR3aa: CASRKTGYQETQYF
abundance: -; v_gene: TRBV11-2; d_gene: -; j_gene: TRBJ1-2; CDR3nt: TGTGCCAGCAGCCCTATTCTTCCCTATGGCTACACCTTC; CDR3aa: CASSPILPYGYTF
abundance: few; v_gene: TRBV15; d_gene: -; j_gene: TRBJ2-1; CDR3nt: TGTGCCACCAGCAGAGAGGGGTGGAGTGAGCAGTTCTTC; CDR3aa: CATSREGWSEQFF
abundance: many; v_gene: TRBV7-2; d_gene: -; j_gene: TRBJ2-4; CDR3nt: TGTGCCAGCAGCTTAGCCTGGCAGGAAAACATTCAGTACTTC; CDR3aa: CASSLAWQENIQYF
abundance: -; v_gene: TRBV2; d_gene: -; j_gene: TRBJ1-4; CDR3nt: TGTGCCGGACGCACGGGTTTAGGGGAAAAACTGTTTTTT; CDR3aa: CAGRTGLGEKLFF
abundance: -; v_gene: TRBV2; d_gene: TRBD1; j_gene: TRBJ2-7; CDR3nt: TGTGCCAGCAGTTCCGGGACAGGGCTCGAGCAGTACTTC; CDR3aa: CASSSGTGLEQYF
abundance: -; v_gene: TRBV20-1; d_gene: -; j_gene: TRBJ2-3; CDR3nt: TGCAGTGCCTTTAGCACAGATACGCAGTATTTT; CDR3aa: CSAFSTDTQYF
abundance: -; v_gene: TRBV7-2; d_gene: -; j_gene: TRBJ2-2; CDR3nt: TGTGCCAGCAGCTTAGTGGACAACACCGGGGAGCTGTTTTTT; CDR3aa: CASSLVDNTGELFF
abundance: -; v_gene: TRBV6-5; d_gene: -; j_gene: TRBJ2-7; CDR3nt: TGTGCCAGCATCTACAGGGCCCGAAGTTCCTACGAGCAGTACTTC; CDR3aa: CASIYRARSSYEQYF
abundance: few; v_gene: TRBV28; d_gene: -; j_gene: TRBJ2-7; CDR3nt: TGTGCCAGCAGTTTGGCGAGCGCAACCTCCTACGAGCAGTACTTC; CDR3aa: CASSLASATSYEQYF
abundance: -; v_gene: TRBV9; d_gene: -; j_gene: TRBJ1-1; CDR3nt: TGTGCCAGCAGCGTGATCGACAGGAACACTGAAGCTTTCTTT; CDR3aa: CASSVIDRNTEAFF